A selection of T cell receptor beta chains follows, all from one sample in a study of human T cells and chemical hapten exposure. MiXCR, applied by TCRdb to the RACE reads, yields one record per CDR3 protein. The sample contains roughly 260,000 distinct CDR3 sequences, approximately 8.6% of which appear only once. Sample: whole blood, taken in connection with sensitization to the hapten diphenylcyclopropenone (DPC). These receptor sequences come from a middle-aged woman with alopecia areata. Some clones in this sample may be carry-over from other donors' samples. Each CDR3 is given with its conserved first and last residue. Each record gives: V gene, clone size, J gene, CDR3 length, D gene, CDR3 DNA, CDR3 protein. The D gene is left open where the match is weak. Expanded clones are given a class, and other clones once, few, many or no size at all.

v_call: TRBV14
clone_size: many
j_call: TRBJ2-4
cdr3_length: 14
d_call: TRBD1
cdr3_nt: TGTGCCAGCAGCCAAGTTAACAGGGGGGACATTCAGTACTTC
cdr3_aa: CASSQVNRGDIQYF

v_call: TRBV28
clone_size: -
j_call: TRBJ2-7
cdr3_length: 15
d_call: -
cdr3_nt: TGTGCCCGCAGTCCTACAGGGAGGTCCTCCTACGAGCAGTACTTC
cdr3_aa: CARSPTGRSSYEQYF

v_call: TRBV6-5
clone_size: few
j_call: TRBJ2-2
cdr3_length: 15
d_call: TRBD2
cdr3_nt: TGTGCCAGCAACCGGGCGGGAGGGCAGACCGGGGAGCTGTTTTTT
cdr3_aa: CASNRAGGQTGELFF

v_call: TRBV9
clone_size: few
j_call: TRBJ2-5
cdr3_length: 14
d_call: -
cdr3_nt: TGTGCCAGCAGCCCTCCAGGGGTTGGGGAGACCCAGTACTTC
cdr3_aa: CASSPPGVGETQYF

v_call: TRBV5-1
clone_size: -
j_call: TRBJ1-2
cdr3_length: 16
d_call: -
cdr3_nt: TGCGCCAGCAGCTTGGCCGCGGGGGCCGAAACCTATGGCTACACCTTC
cdr3_aa: CASSLAAGAETYGYTF

v_call: TRBV5-4
clone_size: few
j_call: TRBJ1-5
cdr3_length: 15
d_call: -
cdr3_nt: TGTGCCAGCAGCCCGCCCGGGACGGTCAATCAGCCCCAGCATTTT
cdr3_aa: CASSPPGTVNQPQHF

v_call: TRBV5-1
clone_size: -
j_call: TRBJ1-3
cdr3_length: 15
d_call: -
cdr3_nt: TGCGCCAGCAGACGGGACGGGTACTCTGGAAACACCATATATTTT
cdr3_aa: CASRRDGYSGNTIYF

v_call: TRBV20-1
clone_size: many
j_call: TRBJ1-1
cdr3_length: 13
d_call: -
cdr3_nt: TGCAGTGCTAGGATCGTCGGGAACACTGAAGCTTTCTTT
cdr3_aa: CSARIVGNTEAFF

v_call: TRBV9
clone_size: many
j_call: TRBJ2-5
cdr3_length: 17
d_call: -
cdr3_nt: TGTGCCAGCAGCGTAGAAGGCGGGACAGCCGGGAGAGAGACCCAGTACTTC
cdr3_aa: CASSVEGGTAGRETQYF

v_call: TRBV4-3
clone_size: many
j_call: TRBJ1-5
cdr3_length: 13
d_call: -
cdr3_nt: TGCGCCAGCAGCCAAGATTCACGCCAGCCCCAGCATTTT
cdr3_aa: CASSQDSRQPQHF

v_call: TRBV7-2
clone_size: few
j_call: TRBJ2-3
cdr3_length: 15
d_call: TRBD2
cdr3_nt: TGTGCCAGCAGCACCCGACTAGCGGGAGCAGATACGCAGTATTTT
cdr3_aa: CASSTRLAGADTQYF

v_call: TRBV20-1
clone_size: -
j_call: TRBJ2-2
cdr3_length: 15
d_call: -
cdr3_nt: TGCAGTGCTAGGGCCCAGGACAGCCCCACCGGGGAGCTGTTTTTT
cdr3_aa: CSARAQDSPTGELFF

v_call: TRBV6-2/TRBV6-3
clone_size: many
j_call: TRBJ1-1
cdr3_length: 13
d_call: -
cdr3_nt: TGTGCCAGCAGTCCCCAGGAGACCACTGAAGCTTTCTTT
cdr3_aa: CASSPQETTEAFF

v_call: TRBV6-5
clone_size: -
j_call: TRBJ1-2
cdr3_length: 15
d_call: -
cdr3_nt: TGTGCCAGCAGAACCACAGGGCCTACAATCCATGGCTACACCTTC
cdr3_aa: CASRTTGPTIHGYTF

v_call: TRBV6-2/TRBV6-3
clone_size: few
j_call: TRBJ1-1
cdr3_length: 15
d_call: TRBD1
cdr3_nt: TGTGCCAGCAGTTACTTGGGCAGGGGGCCACCTCAAGCTTTCTTT
cdr3_aa: CASSYLGRGPPQAFF

v_call: TRBV7-2
clone_size: -
j_call: TRBJ2-3
cdr3_length: 15
d_call: -
cdr3_nt: TGTGCCAGCAGCTTAGATGGTAGATTAGCAGATACGCAGTATTTT
cdr3_aa: CASSLDGRLADTQYF

v_call: TRBV28
clone_size: many
j_call: TRBJ2-5
cdr3_length: 10
d_call: -
cdr3_nt: TGTGCCAGCAGCCAAGAGACCCAGTACTTC
cdr3_aa: CASSQETQYF

v_call: TRBV18
clone_size: few
j_call: TRBJ2-1
cdr3_length: 16
d_call: TRBD1
cdr3_nt: TGTGCCAGCTCACCATCGTGGGACAGGGTAGGCAATGAGCAGTTCTTC
cdr3_aa: CASSPSWDRVGNEQFF

v_call: TRBV7-3
clone_size: few
j_call: TRBJ2-1
cdr3_length: 15
d_call: -
cdr3_nt: TGTGCCAGCAGCATCCCGGGTCGAGGGGGAAATGAGCAGTTCTTC
cdr3_aa: CASSIPGRGGNEQFF

v_call: TRBV27
clone_size: -
j_call: TRBJ2-7
cdr3_length: 14
d_call: TRBD1
cdr3_nt: TGTGCCAGCAGCAAGACAGGGGGCTTGCACGAGCAGTACTTC
cdr3_aa: CASSKTGGLHEQYF

v_call: TRBV27
clone_size: few
j_call: TRBJ2-5
cdr3_length: 15
d_call: TRBD2
cdr3_nt: TGTGCCAGCAGTCCGCTGGGACTAGCTCGAGAGACCCAGTACTTC
cdr3_aa: CASSPLGLARETQYF

v_call: TRBV29-1
clone_size: many
j_call: TRBJ2-3
cdr3_length: 15
d_call: -
cdr3_nt: TGCAGCGTTGCCCACTCGGGATCGCGAGCAGATACGCAGTATTTT
cdr3_aa: CSVAHSGSRADTQYF

v_call: TRBV5-1
clone_size: few
j_call: TRBJ2-1
cdr3_length: 15
d_call: -
cdr3_nt: TGCGCCAGCAGCTCGGGGGCGAGCTCCTACAATGAGCAGTTCTTC
cdr3_aa: CASSSGASSYNEQFF

v_call: TRBV7-3
clone_size: few
j_call: TRBJ1-2
cdr3_length: 15
d_call: -
cdr3_nt: TGTGCCAGCAGGGAAGGCGGTGGGCAGGGATATGGCTACACCTTC
cdr3_aa: CASREGGGQGYGYTF

v_call: TRBV5-6
clone_size: -
j_call: TRBJ2-7
cdr3_length: 14
d_call: -
cdr3_nt: TGTGCCAGCAGCTCAGTGACAGCCACCTACGAGCAGTACTTC
cdr3_aa: CASSSVTATYEQYF

v_call: TRBV3-1
clone_size: -
j_call: TRBJ2-1
cdr3_length: 12
d_call: -
cdr3_nt: TGTGCCAGCAGCCCACTAGATCGGGAGCAGTTCTTC
cdr3_aa: CASSPLDREQFF

v_call: TRBV7-2
clone_size: many
j_call: TRBJ1-2
cdr3_length: 14
d_call: -
cdr3_nt: TGTGCCAGCAGCTGGGACCCTTGGAACTATGGCTACACCTTC
cdr3_aa: CASSWDPWNYGYTF

v_call: TRBV6-5
clone_size: many
j_call: TRBJ2-7
cdr3_length: 16
d_call: TRBD1
cdr3_nt: TGTGCCAGCAGACGCACAACCGGGACAGAAGCCTACGAGCAGTACTTC
cdr3_aa: CASRRTTGTEAYEQYF

v_call: TRBV14
clone_size: many
j_call: TRBJ2-4
cdr3_length: 16
d_call: TRBD2
cdr3_nt: TGTGCCAGCAGCCAAGGGCGGGGGACCGCCAAAAACATTCAGTACTTC
cdr3_aa: CASSQGRGTAKNIQYF

v_call: TRBV29-1
clone_size: many
j_call: TRBJ2-4
cdr3_length: 13
d_call: TRBD2
cdr3_nt: TGCAGCTCGACTAGCGGGAGTCGAAACATTCAGTACTTC
cdr3_aa: CSSTSGSRNIQYF

v_call: TRBV5-5
clone_size: many
j_call: TRBJ2-3
cdr3_length: 14
d_call: -
cdr3_nt: TGTGCCAGCAGCTTGGATGGAGCGACAGATACGCAGTATTTT
cdr3_aa: CASSLDGATDTQYF

v_call: TRBV5-1
clone_size: few
j_call: TRBJ2-7
cdr3_length: 14
d_call: TRBD1
cdr3_nt: TGCGCCAGCGGACCCGGGACAGGGGGCTACGAGCAGTACTTC
cdr3_aa: CASGPGTGGYEQYF

v_call: TRBV4-3
clone_size: few
j_call: TRBJ2-5
cdr3_length: 15
d_call: -
cdr3_nt: TGCGCCAGCAGCCAAGATATGGCGGCCGCAGAGACCCAGTACTTC
cdr3_aa: CASSQDMAAAETQYF

v_call: TRBV10-3
clone_size: few
j_call: TRBJ2-3
cdr3_length: 15
d_call: TRBD2
cdr3_nt: TGTGCCATCAGTTCACTAGCGGGAGGAGCAGATACGCAGTATTTT
cdr3_aa: CAISSLAGGADTQYF

v_call: TRBV28
clone_size: few
j_call: TRBJ1-1
cdr3_length: 16
d_call: -
cdr3_nt: TGTGCCAGCAGTTTACCCCGGACAGAGGGGAACACTGAAGCTTTCTTT
cdr3_aa: CASSLPRTEGNTEAFF

v_call: TRBV10-3
clone_size: few
j_call: TRBJ2-1
cdr3_length: 14
d_call: TRBD2
cdr3_nt: TGTGCCATCAGTGAGATGACTAGCGGGAGCGAGCAGTTCTTC
cdr3_aa: CAISEMTSGSEQFF

v_call: TRBV7-2
clone_size: -
j_call: TRBJ2-5
cdr3_length: 13
d_call: -
cdr3_nt: TGTGCCAGCAGCCGCCCAGTCCAAGAGACCCAGTACTTC
cdr3_aa: CASSRPVQETQYF

v_call: TRBV7-2
clone_size: few
j_call: TRBJ2-4
cdr3_length: 16
d_call: -
cdr3_nt: TGTGCCAGCAGCCCTTTACAGGGTCTAGCCAAAAACATTCAGTACTTC
cdr3_aa: CASSPLQGLAKNIQYF

v_call: TRBV20-1
clone_size: -
j_call: TRBJ2-1
cdr3_length: 14
d_call: -
cdr3_nt: TGCAGTGCTCCCTGGAGGGGGGGCTACAATGAGCAGTTCTTC
cdr3_aa: CSAPWRGGYNEQFF

v_call: TRBV10-1
clone_size: few
j_call: TRBJ2-7
cdr3_length: 15
d_call: TRBD2
cdr3_nt: TGCGCCAGCACCCCAAGGACTAGCGGATACTACGAGCAGTACTTC
cdr3_aa: CASTPRTSGYYEQYF

v_call: TRBV11-2
clone_size: few
j_call: TRBJ1-1
cdr3_length: 16
d_call: -
cdr3_nt: TGTGCCAGCAGCTTGGGACCGGGACGCACGAACACTGAAGCTTTCTTT
cdr3_aa: CASSLGPGRTNTEAFF

v_call: TRBV11-2
clone_size: -
j_call: TRBJ2-7
cdr3_length: 19
d_call: TRBD2
cdr3_nt: TGTGCCAGCAGTCTCACTTCCGGGACTAGCGGGTTGTATTCCTACGAGCAGTACTTC
cdr3_aa: CASSLTSGTSGLYSYEQYF

v_call: TRBV7-2
clone_size: few
j_call: TRBJ1-2
cdr3_length: 14
d_call: TRBD1
cdr3_nt: TGTGCCAGCAGCCCCAGACAGGGAACCTATGGCTACACCTTC
cdr3_aa: CASSPRQGTYGYTF

v_call: TRBV6-1
clone_size: -
j_call: TRBJ2-3
cdr3_length: 16
d_call: -
cdr3_nt: TGTGCCAGCAGTGCGACAGCCCAATCTAGCACAGATACGCAGTATTTT
cdr3_aa: CASSATAQSSTDTQYF

v_call: TRBV27
clone_size: many
j_call: TRBJ2-3
cdr3_length: 14
d_call: TRBD1
cdr3_nt: TGTGCCAGCAGTTTTGGGACAGCCACAGATACGCAGTATTTT
cdr3_aa: CASSFGTATDTQYF

v_call: TRBV5-1
clone_size: -
j_call: TRBJ1-1
cdr3_length: 12
d_call: -
cdr3_nt: TGCGCCAGCAGCTTAACCGACAATGAAGCTTTCTTT
cdr3_aa: CASSLTDNEAFF

v_call: TRBV2
clone_size: -
j_call: TRBJ2-6
cdr3_length: 14
d_call: -
cdr3_nt: TGTGCCAGCCTAGGGTTCCCTGGGGCCAACGTCCTGACTTTC
cdr3_aa: CASLGFPGANVLTF